A selection of T cell receptor beta chains follows, all from one sample in a study of OX40 agonist ivuxolimab in advanced cancers. Some clones are missing from TCRdb's copy, which holds only in-frame ones; the method was immunoSEQ multiplex PCR. This sample has 50,000 to 60,000 clones, with about 85% found just once. The sample here was CD4+ or CD8+ T cells sorted from blood, taken in a trial of the OX40 agonist ivuxolimab. The receptors stem from an adult with an advanced solid tumor such as melanoma, head and neck, liver or kidney cancer. Each CDR3 is given without its conserved first and last residue. D genes are given only for firm matches. Only some rows state a clone size, as once, few, many or a class for expanded clones.

D gene,J gene,V gene,clone size,CDR3 protein
TRBD1,TRBJ1-6,TRBV11-1,few,ASSRDRDWSYNSPLH
.,TRBJ1-1,TRBV27,many,ASSSRDSRSPF
TRBD1,TRBJ1-5,TRBV7-2,once,ASSLAGTANQPQH
.,TRBJ1-1,TRBV20-1,.,SASRADEAF
TRBD2,TRBJ2-4,TRBV28,.,ASKNNPAGGGAKNIQY
TRBD2,TRBJ2-2,TRBV10-3,once,AISPGTRAGGELF
.,TRBJ2-1,TRBV4-1,.,ASSQDLDNEQF
.,TRBJ2-2,TRBV15,.,ATSRDYDRSGTGELF
.,TRBJ2-7,TRBV6-5,.,ASSMGQAYEQY
.,TRBJ1-3,TRBV19,.,ASMRRGSGNTIY
.,TRBJ1-1,TRBV30,few,AHKMGGTEAF
.,TRBJ1-2,TRBV2,.,ASSEAAVEWVAGYT